These T cell receptor beta chains were read from a single sample in a study of shared clonotypes between healthy human individuals. The table came from immunoSEQ multiplex PCR; TCRdb's copy has only in-frame clones and leaves some out. The sample lists approximately 1,000,000 clones, 77% seen once, with 0.89% in the top ten. Specimen: memory CD4+ T cells from PBMCs. The origin of the receptors is a man aged 18 to 29 in good health. Some clones in this sample may be carry-over from other donors' samples. Each CDR3 is given with its conserved first and last residue. Each record gives: clone size, J gene, D gene, V gene, CDR3 DNA, CDR3 protein. The D gene is left open where the match is weak. Size is stated for part of the rows, as once, few or many counts, or as a class when the clone is expanded.

NA TRBJ2-3 TRBD2 TRBV5-1 TGCGCCAGCAGCTTGGGGGCGGGAGGAATCGGAGATACGCAGTATTTT CASSLGAGGIGDTQYF
once TRBJ2-7 NA TRBV11-2 TGTGCCAGCAGCTCAAGCCCACAGGGAGTCTACGAGCAGTACTTC CASSSSPQGVYEQYF
NA TRBJ2-7 NA TRBV27 TGTGCCAGCAGTTTAGATCGGAGGGCCGCGGGGTCCTACGAGCAGTACTTC CASSLDRRAAGSYEQYF
few TRBJ2-2 TRBD2 TRBV9 TGTGCCAGCAGAGGGACTAGCGGGAGTTCCGGGGAGCTGTTTTTT CASRGTSGSSGELFF
NA TRBJ2-3 NA TRBV7-2 TGTGCCAGCAGCTCGGTCGGGAGAGGCACAGATACGCAGTATTTT CASSSVGRGTDTQYF
NA TRBJ1-3 NA TRBV7-2 TGTGCCAGCAGCTTAATCGTCGAGGCCTCTGGAAACACCATATATTTT CASSLIVEASGNTIYF
NA TRBJ1-2 TRBD1 TRBV7-2 TGTGCCAGCAGCTTGGGTGGGGGGACAGCCGAGGTCGGCTATGGCTACACCTTC CASSLGGGTAEVGYGYTF
NA TRBJ1-5 NA TRBV11-2 TGTGCCAGCAGCTTAGAAGGGGCCAGCAATCAGCCCCAGCATTTT CASSLEGASNQPQHF
NA TRBJ1-4 NA TRBV4-2 TGTGCCAGCAGCCAAGTACCAACTAATGAAAAACTGTTTTTT CASSQVPTNEKLFF
NA TRBJ2-2 NA TRBV7-2 TGTGCCAGCAGCGATAGGCGCACCGGGGAGCTGTTTTTT CASSDRRTGELFF
NA TRBJ2-2 NA TRBV9 TGTGCCAGCAGCGTAGATGGGGTAAACACCGGGGAGCTGTTTTTT CASSVDGVNTGELFF
NA TRBJ1-5 NA TRBV28 TGTGCCAGCAGTTTATTCGTAAGCAATCAGCCCCAGCATTTT CASSLFVSNQPQHF
many TRBJ1-1 NA TRBV16 TGTGCCAGCAGCATGGGGGTGAACACTGAAGCTTTCTTT CASSMGVNTEAFF
NA TRBJ2-2 TRBD2 TRBV7-8 TGTGCCAGCACCTCGCAGGCGGGAGGGCCAGTCGGGGAGCTGTTTTTT CASTSQAGGPVGELFF
few TRBJ2-1 TRBD2 TRBV28 TGTGCCAGCAGTTTATCAGAAGCGGGAGGGTCCGGGTGGCATGAGCAGTTCTTC CASSLSEAGGSGWHEQFF
NA TRBJ2-7 NA TRBV6-6 TGTGCCAGCAGTTACGCGCAGGGGGGCAAAAGGGAGCAGTACTTC CASSYAQGGKREQYF
NA TRBJ2-7 NA TRBV5-8 TGTGCCAGCAGCTTGGTCCCCCGAGAGCAGTACTTC CASSLVPREQYF
NA TRBJ2-5 NA TRBV2 TGTGCCAGCACAGGGGGGGAGACCCAGTACTTC CASTGGETQYF
NA TRBJ1-2 NA TRBV6-6 TGTGCCAGCATTGTGGGGGCCGACTATGGCTACACCTTC CASIVGADYGYTF
few TRBJ1-2 TRBD1 TRBV6-6 TGTGCCAGCAGAGCCCCACAGGGGGCGATCTATGGCTACACCTTC CASRAPQGAIYGYTF
NA TRBJ1-2 NA TRBV9 TGTGCCAGCAGCGTAGCGATGGGACGGGGCTATGGCTACACCTTC CASSVAMGRGYGYTF
NA TRBJ1-2 TRBD1 TRBV15 TGTGCCACCAGCAGAGATGTGACAGGGGGCTATGGCTACACCTTC CATSRDVTGGYGYTF
NA TRBJ2-7 NA TRBV10-3 TGTGCCATCAGTTTGCGGGGCGACGGCTCCTACGAGCAGTACTTC CAISLRGDGSYEQYF
NA TRBJ2-5 NA TRBV15 TGTGCCACCAGCGGCATCTCTGGAGAAGAGACCCAGTACTTC CATSGISGEETQYF
NA TRBJ1-2 NA TRBV7-2 TGTGCCAGCAGCCCCTTACCGGGTGGGGGCGGTGGAGGCTACACCTTC CASSPLPGGGGGGYTF
NA TRBJ2-3 TRBD1 TRBV19 TGTGCCAGTAGTTGGGGACAGGGAAAGGTTAGTTTT CASSWGQGKVSF
NA TRBJ2-2 NA TRBV5-1 TGCGCCAGCAGCTTGTCATCCGGGAACACCGGGGAGCTGTTTTTT CASSLSSGNTGELFF
once TRBJ2-3 NA TRBV5-1 TGCGCCAGCATCCATAGCGGAAGCACAGATACGCAGTATTTT CASIHSGSTDTQYF
NA TRBJ1-1 TRBD1 TRBV28 TGTGCCAGCAGTTCGCTCCCCGGGACAGCCAACACTGAAGCTTTCTTT CASSSLPGTANTEAFF
few TRBJ2-5 TRBD2 TRBV4-2 TGTGCCAGCAGCCAAGAGACTAGCGGGAGACAAGAGACCCAGTACTTC CASSQETSGRQETQYF
NA TRBJ2-1 TRBD2 TRBV7-2 TGTGCCAGCAGCCCCTGGACTAGATGGGACAATGAGCAGTTCTTC CASSPWTRWDNEQFF
NA TRBJ2-7 NA TRBV5-1 TGCGCCAGCAGCGCCAGGACACTAGGGAACTACGAGCAGTACTTC CASSARTLGNYEQYF
NA TRBJ2-3 NA TRBV12-1 TGTGCCAGCAGCGTCCGGGACAGGGGGCCGGATACGCAGTATTTT CASSVRDRGPDTQYF
NA TRBJ2-7 TRBD2 TRBV28 TGTGCCAGCACTCGGACTAGCGGGGGAGTCGACTCCAACGAGCAGTACTTC CASTRTSGGVDSNEQYF
NA TRBJ2-7 NA TRBV30 TGTGCCTGGAACAGGGCTTTAAACTACGAGCAGTACTTC CAWNRALNYEQYF
NA TRBJ2-3 NA TRBV6-1 TGTGCCAGCAGTGAAGGTCGGGGGAGCTACACAGATACGCAGTATTTT CASSEGRGSYTDTQYF
few TRBJ2-5 TRBD1 TRBV5-1 TGCGCCAGCAGCTTTGGGCAAACAGGGGGCCGAGAGACCCAGTACTTC CASSFGQTGGRETQYF
NA TRBJ2-3 TRBD1 TRBV18 TGTGCCAGCTCACCACGATTGTTGCAGGGGGCAAGCGAAGATACGCAGTATTTT CASSPRLLQGASEDTQYF
once TRBJ2-1 TRBD1 TRBV6-5 TGTGCCAGCAGAACAGGGGAAGGTGAGCAGTTCTTC CASRTGEGEQFF
NA TRBJ1-1 NA TRBV5-4 TGTGCCAGCAGCTTATCCAGGGTGAACTGGAACACTGAAGCTTTCTTT CASSLSRVNWNTEAFF
NA TRBJ2-7 NA TRBV7-2 TGTGCCAGCAGCTTACTTGGGATCGGGATCCAGGACGAGCAGTACTTC CASSLLGIGIQDEQYF
NA TRBJ2-1 NA TRBV7-2 TGTGCCAGCAGCTTATCTAGGGCCCCGGTGGGGTTCTTC CASSLSRAPVGFF
NA TRBJ2-1 TRBD2 TRBV10-3 TGTGCCATCTCCAGGGAGGGCGGGATCAATGAGCAGTTCTTC CAISREGGINEQFF
NA TRBJ1-3 NA TRBV28 TGTGCCAGCAGTTTGGGAGACACCATATATTTT CASSLGDTIYF
NA TRBJ1-1 NA TRBV23-1 TGCGCCAGCAGCTGCGGCCCCGGTGTGGACACTGAAGCTTTCTTT CASSCGPGVDTEAFF
NA TRBJ2-3 NA TRBV5-1 TGCGCCAGCAGCTTGGATGGGGGACCAGATACGCAGTATTTT CASSLDGGPDTQYF
NA TRBJ2-5 TRBD2 TRBV7-9 TGTGCCAGCAGCCCATCGAAAGGACTAGCGGGAGGAGAGACCCAGTACTTC CASSPSKGLAGGETQYF
many TRBJ2-3 TRBD2 TRBV7-7 TGTGCCAGCAGCTCGGAAAGACTAGCGGGAGATTATAGCACAGATACGCAGTATTTT CASSSERLAGDYSTDTQYF
NA TRBJ1-1 NA TRBV19 TGTGCCAGTAGTAGGGGTCCACTGAACACTGAAGCTTTCTTT CASSRGPLNTEAFF
NA TRBJ2-7 TRBD1 TRBV7-9 TGTGCCAGCAGCTTAACAGGGGGCGCTTACTACGAGCAGTACTTC CASSLTGGAYYEQYF
NA TRBJ1-2 TRBD1 TRBV28 TGTGCCAGCAGTTTCGGACAGGGGAGAAGGGGCTACACCTTC CASSFGQGRRGYTF
NA TRBJ1-1 NA TRBV7-9 TGTGCCAGCAGCCGTAATCCCAACACTGAAGCTTTCTTT CASSRNPNTEAFF
once TRBJ2-7 NA TRBV15 TGTGCCACCAGCAGAGACGGACCCGCCTACGAGCAGTACTTC CATSRDGPAYEQYF